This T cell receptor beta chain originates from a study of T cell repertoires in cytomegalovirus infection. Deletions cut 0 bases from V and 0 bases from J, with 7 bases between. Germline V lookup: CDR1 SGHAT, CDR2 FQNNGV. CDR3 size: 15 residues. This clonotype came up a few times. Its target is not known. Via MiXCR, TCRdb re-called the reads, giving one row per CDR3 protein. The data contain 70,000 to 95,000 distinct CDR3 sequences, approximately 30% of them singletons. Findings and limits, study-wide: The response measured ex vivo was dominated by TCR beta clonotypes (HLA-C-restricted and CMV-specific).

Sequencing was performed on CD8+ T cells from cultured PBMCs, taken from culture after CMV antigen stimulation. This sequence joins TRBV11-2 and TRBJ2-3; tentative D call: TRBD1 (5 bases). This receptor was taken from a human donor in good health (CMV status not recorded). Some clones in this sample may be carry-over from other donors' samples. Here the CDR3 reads CASSLDRQSTDTQYF. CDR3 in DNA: TGTGCCAGCAGCTTAGATCGACAGAGCACAGATACGCAGTATTTT.